The 26 T cell receptor beta chains below were found in one sample sequenced in a study of T cells in Graves' hyperthyroidism and ophthalmopathy. Amplified TCR beta CDR3 regions derived from RNA transcripts. The HTBI primer set drove a first-round RT-PCR of the TCR CDR3. Each CDR3 protein gets one entry after TCRdb re-called the multiplex PCR reads with MiXCR. The repertoire holds about 46,000 distinct CDR3 sequences, with roughly 50% as singletons. Sample: peripheral blood or thyroid tissue (not recorded which). The receptors here all came from a woman in her forties or fifties with Graves' hyperthyroidism.

This rearrangement joins TRBV2 to TRBJ2-7; TRBD2 matches 8 bases. The V gene end was trimmed by 6 bases and the J gene end by 6 bases; junction bases not matched to a gene: 7. The CDR3 covers 13 residues. Germline V gene lookup returns CDR1 SNHLY and CDR2 FYNNEI. Here the CDR3 reads CASSPGLGGEQYF. CDR3 sequence (DNA): TGTGCCAGCAGCCCGGGACTAGGGGGCGAGCAGTACTTC.

This clonotype was picked up many times. The chain carries TRBV7-9 and TRBJ1-5; D unclear. Germline loops: CDR1 SEHNR, CDR2 FQNEAQ (reference sequence). The ends were cut back, 6 bases at V and 5 bases at J, with 14 bases in the middle. The CDR3 length is 14 residues. In nucleotides, the CDR3 is TGTGCCAGCAGTGGGGTAGGGTTCTATCAGCCCCAGCATTTT. This gives the protein CASSGVGFYQPQHF. Using reference TRBV7-9 and TRBJ1-5 for the parts outside the CDR3, the full variable domain is DTGVSQNPRHKITKRGQNVTFRCDPISEHNRLYWYRQTLGQGPEFLTYFQNEAQLEKSRLLSDRFSAERPKGSFSTLEIQRTEQGDSAMYLCASSGVGFYQPQHFGDGTRLSIL.

The chain has TRBV4-2 and TRBJ2-5; tentatively, D is TRBD2 (5 bases). The CDR3 totals 13 residues. The germline gives CDR1 LGHNA, CDR2 YNFKEQ. Trimming shortened V by 0 bases and J by 5 bases, and 7 bases separated the two germline ends. The CDR3 nucleotides read TGTGCCAGCAGCCAAGATCGGGGTGAGACCCAGTACTTC. Translated: CASSQDRGETQYF.

Many counts were recorded for this clonotype. This chain joins TRBV5-4 and TRBJ2-3; D possibly corresponds to TRBD1 (6 bases). This CDR3 has 14 amino acids. Germline V gene data show CDR1 as SGHNT and CDR2 as YYREEE (reference sequence). Trimming stripped 0 bases from V and 2 bases from J, with 7 bases between. The CDR3 spells CASSLGTATDTQYF. DNA of the CDR3: TGTGCCAGCAGCTTGGGGACAGCCACAGATACGCAGTATTTT.

The V gene is TRBV12-3 or TRBV12-4, the J gene TRBJ1-2, with 9 nucleotides matching TRBD1. The CDR3 totals 13 residues. The J segment lost 4 bases and the V segment lost 6 bases, leaving 3 bases of the junction unmatched. In DNA form, the CDR3 reads TGTGCCAGCAGCTGGACAGGGGTCTATGGCTACACCTTC. It is translated as CASSWTGVYGYTF.

V gene TRBV20-1 combines with J gene TRBJ2-5, with D perhaps assigned TRBD1 or TRBD2 (5 bases each). The CDR3 totals 15 residues. Germline assignment: CDR1 DFQATT and CDR2 SNEGSKA (reference sequence). The CDR3 loop reads CNASLAEPRGQTQYF. For the CDR3, the DNA is TGCAATGCCTCCCTAGCAGAACCCCGGGGACAGACCCAGTACTTC.

A remark on this clonotype: A much larger clone sits a single nucleotide away, making a read error possible. The V gene is TRBV10-3, the J gene TRBJ1-1; TRBD1 aligns across 8 bases. The CDR3 sequence is 15 residues long. Looked up from germline, CDR1 is ENHRY and CDR2 is SYGVKD. Unmatched junction bases numbered 11, after V lost 10 bases and J lost 1 base. The CDR3 spells CATRAAGGENTEAFF. The CDR3 region has the DNA TGTGCCACCAGGGCCGCAGGGGGCGAGAACACTGAAGCTTTCTTT.

This clonotype was picked up many times. The V call is TRBV24-1, the J call TRBJ2-2; D gene unclear. Germline V CDR1 and CDR2: KGHDR, SFDVKD. V was cut by 4 bases and J by 2 bases, with 4 bases left in between. This CDR3 has 13 amino acids. The CDR3 region is CATSDPNTGELFF. CDR3 coding DNA: TGTGCCACCAGTGACCCTAACACCGGGGAGCTGTTTTTT.

This clonotype has more than one count but fewer than ten. The gene calls are TRBV7-9 and TRBJ1-3; D gene ambiguous. V lost 5 bases and J 8 bases, leaving 19 bases between the germline ends. The CDR3 has 15 amino acids. The germline V gene encodes CDR1 SEHNR and CDR2 FQNEAQ (reference sequence). CDR3 bases: TGTGCCAGCAGCGGACCCCTAAACTATGGCTACACCATATATTTT. Translating it yields CASSGPLNYGYTIYF.

This clonotype was seen at least ten times. The chain joins TRBV3-1 to TRBJ1-1; D not resolved. There are 15 residues in the CDR3. The V and J ends lost 4 bases and 2 bases respectively, with 14 bases between them. Germline V gene lookup returns CDR1 LGHDT and CDR2 YNNKEL (reference sequence). The CDR3 sequence: CASSLAGRTNTEAFF. In DNA, the CDR3 is TGTGCCAGCAGCCTGGCGGGCCGAACTAACACTGAAGCTTTCTTT. Variable domain in full (rest from reference TRBV3-1 and TRBJ1-1): DTAVSQTPKYLVTQMGNDKSIKCEQNLGHDTMYWYKQDSKKFLKIMFSYNNKELIINETVPNRFSPKSPDKAHLNLHINSLELGDSAVYFCASSLAGRTNTEAFFGQGTRLTVV.

V and J are TRBV9 and TRBJ1-1, with TRBD1 identical over 7 bases. The CDR3 spans 12 residues. Germline lookup yields CDR1 SGDLS and CDR2 YYNGEE. J gave up 10 bases and V 2 bases, and 5 bases lay outside the gene matches. This CDR3 reads CASSVNRDRAFF. The CDR3, as DNA: TGTGCCAGCAGCGTCAACCGGGACAGAGCTTTCTTT.

This clonotype appeared many times. V is TRBV4-1 and J is TRBJ2-7; D is unclear. The CDR3 is 15 residues long. Looked up from germline, CDR1 is MGHRA and CDR2 is YSYEKL. The ends were cut back, 4 bases at V and 1 base at J, with 14 bases in the middle. CDR3 amino acids: CASSPGVTGSYEQYF. The DNA of the CDR3 is TGCGCCAGCAGCCCTGGGGTGACTGGGTCCTACGAGCAGTACTTC.

The rearrangement uses TRBV7-2 and TRBJ2-5, with D possibly called TRBD1 or TRBD2 (5 bases each). This CDR3 has 16 amino acids. V lost 3 bases and J 5 bases, leaving 19 bases between the germline ends. Germline V lookup: CDR1 SGHTA, CDR2 FQGNSA. This CDR3 reads CASSFSGSGRDETQYF. For the CDR3, the DNA is TGTGCCAGCAGCTTCTCAGGGAGCGGCAGGGATGAGACCCAGTACTTC.

The V call is TRBV7-2, the J call TRBJ2-7, with 9 nucleotides matching TRBD1. The V and J ends lost 4 bases and 1 base, in that order; junction bases with no gene match: 5. Germline values: CDR1 SGHTA, CDR2 FQGNSA. There are 15 residues in the CDR3. The CDR3 nucleotides read TGTGCCAGCAGCTCGGCCGGGACAGGGTCCTACGAGCAGTACTTC. This gives the protein CASSSAGTGSYEQYF.

The rearrangement uses TRBV7-2 and TRBJ2-1; D is unresolved. The length of the CDR3 is 13 residues. The ends were cut back, 4 bases at V and 1 base at J, with 5 bases in the middle. Germline V gene sequence: CDR1 SGHTA, CDR2 FQGNSA. The CDR3 region has the DNA TGTGCCAGCAGCTCGGAATCCTACAATGAGCAGTTCTTC. Amino acid sequence: CASSSESYNEQFF.

V gene TRBV10-3 combines with J gene TRBJ1-5; D remains unclear. V gave up 0 bases and J gave up 0 bases, with 12 bases separating them. This CDR3 is built from 17 residues. Looked up from germline, CDR1 is ENHRY and CDR2 is SYGVKD. The CDR3 sequence is CAISESVGSYSNQPQHF. CDR3 coding DNA: TGTGCCATCAGTGAGTCGGTGGGTTCGTATAGCAATCAGCCCCAGCATTTT.

At least ten counts were recorded for this clonotype. A much larger clone is a single base away; this may be a read error. The V and J genes are TRBV7-3 and TRBJ1-1; a weak D match, TRBD1 (5 bases). From germline, CDR1 is SGHTA and CDR2 FQGTGA. The CDR3 consists of 13 residues. The CDR3 region has the DNA TGTGCCAGCAGCGTTGGGTGGGGCACTAAAGCTTTCTTT. It specifies CASSVGWGTKAFF. The full variable domain, with the rest looked up from reference TRBV7-3 and TRBJ1-1, is GAGVSQTPSNKVTEKGKYVELRCDPISGHTALYWYRQSLGQGPEFLIYFQGTGAADDSGLPNDRFFAVRPEGSVSTLKIQRTERGDSAVYLCASSVGWGTKAFFGQGTRLTVV.

This clonotype has ten or more counts. The chain employs TRBV4-1 and TRBJ1-4; D is ambiguous. Germline V gene data show CDR1 as MGHRA and CDR2 as YSYEKL. V dropped 0 bases and J dropped 8 bases, with 10 bases sitting between them. This CDR3 is 14 amino acids long. CDR3 sequence: CASSQDWGGEKLFF. CDR3 DNA sequence: TGCGCCAGCAGCCAAGATTGGGGTGGGGAAAAACTGTTTTTT.

The J gene is TRBJ2-7, the V gene TRBV11-2; either TRBD1 or TRBD2 may supply D (5 bases each). V was trimmed by 8 bases and J by 6 bases, leaving 17 bases between them. Looked up from germline, CDR1 is SGHAT and CDR2 is FQNNGV. The CDR3 covers 13 residues. CDR3 protein: CASPPPVGTEQYF. The CDR3 DNA reads TGTGCCAGCCCACCACCGGTAGGGACCGAGCAGTACTTC.

A word on this clonotype: The junction departs from germline at one end; a sequencing error may be responsible. V gene TRBV7-9 combines with J gene TRBJ1-5; D possibly corresponds to TRBD1 (6 bases). CDR1 SEHNR and CDR2 FQNEAQ come from the germline V gene (reference sequence). The CDR3 length is 10 residues. The CDR3 bases are TGTGCCAGCAGCTTATTGGGGCAGGGGTTT. Translation gives CASSLLGQGF.

Concerning this clonotype itself: This may come from a read error, since a much larger clone is one base off. The chain employs TRBV28 and TRBJ2-7; D gene unclear. CDR3 size: 14 residues. The germline gives CDR1 MDHEN, CDR2 SYDVKM. The CDR3: CASRETGTLAERYF. The DNA of the CDR3 is TGTGCCAGCAGAGAAACGGGCACCCTCGCCGAGCGGTACTTC.

The chain links TRBV7-3 to TRBJ1-1, with D maybe TRBD1 (5 bases). The CDR3 covers 13 residues. Trimming removed 6 bases from V and 8 bases from J, with 16 bases in between. In germline, CDR1 is SGHTA, CDR2 FQGTGA. The CDR3 nucleotides are TGTGCCAGCAGTTACTCGAGAAGGGGCGAAGCTTTCTTT. The encoded protein is CASSYSRRGEAFF.

This clonotype was counted many times. V gene TRBV7-3 combines with J gene TRBJ2-2; no firm D call. The V gene lost 1 base and the J gene lost 5 bases, with 8 bases spanning the gap. Per the germline V gene, CDR1 is SGHTA and CDR2 is FQGTGA. CDR3 length: 14 residues. The DNA of the CDR3 is TGTGCCAGCAGCTTAAACTATATTACCGGGGAGCTGTTTTTT. The encoded protein is CASSLNYITGELFF.

The gene calls are TRBV18 and TRBJ1-5; 8 bases map to TRBD1. Germline V gene sequence: CDR1 KGHSH, CDR2 LQKENI. The CDR3 is 14 residues long. Trimming took 5 bases from V and 6 from J; bases not matched to a gene: 6. This chain's CDR3 is CASSSTGAGQPQHF. CDR3 nucleotides: TGTGCCAGCTCATCGACAGGGGCGGGTCAGCCCCAGCATTTT.

The chain uses TRBV11-2 and TRBJ1-2; D might be TRBD1 (5 bases). Germline-derived CDR1 and CDR2 are SGHAT and FQNNGV. This CDR3 has 15 residues. Trimming took off 0 bases at V and 4 bases at J, with 12 bases between the two ends. CDR3 protein: CASSLDRGTAYGYTF. CDR3 bases: TGTGCCAGCAGCTTAGATCGTGGGACGGCCTATGGCTACACCTTC.

This clonotype was observed at least ten times. This chain links TRBV4-3 with TRBJ1-1; TRBD1 might be the D (5 bases). V dropped 3 bases and J dropped 1 base, with 9 bases sitting between them. The CDR3 is made up of 14 amino acids. Germline V lookup: CDR1 LGHNA, CDR2 YSLEER. The CDR3 bases are TGCGCCAGCAGCCAGACGACAGAGAACACTGAAGCTTTCTTT. Translated, it gives CASSQTTENTEAFF.